The 26 T cell receptor beta chains below were found in one sample sequenced in a study of graft-versus-host responses after intestinal transplantation. Their recognized antigens are unknown. Measured with immunoSEQ multiplex PCR; TCRdb has only the in-frame clones, and not every one. The data contain approximately 70,000 clones, about 80% of them seen just once; the ten biggest clones take up 0.39%. The material sequenced was unstimulated CD4+ T cells sorted from spleen or lymph node cells, taken before transplant. Receptors originate from a human donor who was the organ donor for an intestinal transplant.

This chain connects TRBV30 to TRBJ2-2; 9 nucleotides match TRBD1. V trimming: 1 base; J trimming: 7 bases; junction bases outside the gene matches: 4. There are 14 residues in the CDR3. Germline V gene data show CDR1 as GTSNPN and CDR2 as SVGIG (reference sequence). CDR3 region: CAWSGTGVGGELFF. CDR3 nucleotides: TGTGCCTGGAGTGGGACAGGGGTGGGCGGGGAGCTGTTTTTT.

The genes are TRBV5-1 and TRBJ1-5; D is unclear. CDR3 length equals 14 residues. Germline CDR1 and CDR2: SGHRS and YFSETQ. V was cut by 5 bases and J by 0 bases, with 9 bases left in between. CDR3 protein: CASSPISSNQPQHF. As DNA, the CDR3 is TGCGCCAGCAGTCCAATCAGTAGCAATCAGCCCCAGCATTTT.

The CDR3 nucleotides read TGTGCCAGCAGCTTAACGAGGTCCAATGAGCAGTTCTTC. This encodes CASSLTRSNEQFF. The V gene is TRBV7-3, the J gene TRBJ2-1, with D unresolved. V dropped 0 bases and J dropped 6 bases, with 6 bases sitting between them. Germline V lookup: CDR1 SGHTA, CDR2 FQGTGA. The CDR3 is made up of 13 amino acids.

V usage is TRBV6-1 and J usage is TRBJ2-2; TRBD2 aligns across 13 bases. Germline V gene data show CDR1 as MNHNS and CDR2 as SASEGT. The CDR3 covers 15 residues. Losses at the gene ends were 8 bases for V and 5 bases for J; bases not matched to a gene: 5. The CDR3 coding sequence is TGTGCCAGCGGATCGACTAGCGGGGGGACCGGGGAGCTGTTTTTT. Amino acids: CASGSTSGGTGELFF.

This clone was seen once. This chain uses TRBV5-1 with TRBJ2-5, with D possibly TRBD2 on 5 matching bases. This CDR3 is built from 14 residues. Trimming pared 3 bases from V and 1 base from J, leaving 10 bases between. Germline V lookup: CDR1 SGHRS, CDR2 YFSETQ. CDR3 DNA: TGCGCCAGCAGCTCCAAGCGGCCCCAAGAGACCCAGTACTTC. It translates to CASSSKRPQETQYF.

This clone was counted a single time. The gene calls are TRBV20-1 and TRBJ2-7, with a possible D match to TRBD2 (6 bases). This CDR3 is built from 11 residues. Germline V gene sequence: CDR1 DFQATT, CDR2 SNEGSKA (reference sequence). The CDR3 DNA reads TGCAGTGCTAGAGGGGAGGACTTCTCGCGCGTC. Translation: CSARGEDFSRV.

This clone was seen once. V is TRBV29-1 and J is TRBJ2-1; 8 bases are a match to TRBD1. In germline, CDR1 is SQVTM, CDR2 ANQGSEA. The CDR3 has 12 residues. The V segment lost 6 bases and the J segment 9 bases; nucleotides outside the gene matches: 7. CDR3 residues: CSVGQGIREQFF. The CDR3 bases are TGCAGCGTCGGACAGGGTATTCGTGAGCAGTTCTTC.

V usage is TRBV7-2 and J usage is TRBJ2-1, with 11 bases that match TRBD1. Trimming removed 8 bases from V and 4 bases from J; junction bases left unmatched: 7. Germline V CDR1 and CDR2: SGHTA, FQGNSA. The CDR3 spans 15 residues. CDR3 nucleotide sequence: TGTGCCAGCGTCTCCGGGACAGGGGGATACAATGAGCAGTTCTTC. Protein: CASVSGTGGYNEQFF.

This rearrangement joins TRBV2 to TRBJ2-7; D might be TRBD2 (7 bases). The ends were cut back, 3 bases at V and 1 base at J, with 16 bases in the middle. Germline V gives CDR1 SNHLY, CDR2 FYNNEI. The CDR3 sequence is 16 residues long. The CDR3 DNA is TGTGCCAGCAGTGAGGTAGGGGGGGGAATTTCCTACGAGCAGTACGTC. Protein: CASSEVGGGISYEQYV.

V gene TRBV10-3 combines with J gene TRBJ1-4, with 10 bases matching TRBD1. Germline values: CDR1 ENHRY, CDR2 SYGVKD. CDR3 size: 15 residues. The ends lost 6 bases at V and 5 bases at J; junction bases unmatched: 6. The CDR3 reads CAISATGQGNEKLFF. As DNA, the CDR3 is TGTGCCATCAGCGCCACGGGACAGGGGAATGAAAAACTGTTTTTT.

This chain uses TRBV29-1 with TRBJ1-2; weak D call: TRBD1 (5 bases). The V end was cut by 6 bases, the J end by 5 bases, with 13 bases between. The CDR3 length is 12 residues. Looked up from germline, CDR1 is SQVTM and CDR2 is ANQGSEA. The CDR3, as DNA: TGCAGCGTATCCATGGGGGGGTATGGCTACACCTTC. It is translated as CSVSMGGYGYTF.

The chain has TRBV6-1 and TRBJ1-1, with D unresolved. Trimming stripped 2 bases from V and 1 base from J, with 14 bases between. The CDR3 is 16 amino acids. Germline V gene lookup returns CDR1 MNHNS and CDR2 SASEGT. CDR3: CASSELSGPSNTEAFF. CDR3 in DNA: TGTGCCAGCAGTGAATTAAGCGGCCCCTCGAACACTGAAGCTTTCTTT.

CDR3 nucleotide sequence: TGCGCCAGCAGCGGGGCCCCGGCGGATACGCAGTATTTT. This codes for CASSGAPADTQYF. The genes are TRBV5-1 and TRBJ2-3, with D possibly being TRBD1 (5 bases). This CDR3 has 13 residues. Germline V gives CDR1 SGHRS, CDR2 YFSETQ. V lost 4 bases and J 6 bases, leaving 12 bases between the germline ends.

The chain employs TRBV7-2 and TRBJ2-2, with D uncertain. V lost 6 bases and J lost 4, with 18 bases in between. This CDR3 spans 16 amino acids. CDR1 and CDR2 (germline): SGHTA, FQGNSA. The CDR3 region has the DNA TGTGCCAGCAGTCTACGCGAGTTTTTCGCCACCGGGGAGCTGTTTTTT. This gives the protein CASSLREFFATGELFF.

This clone was found a few times. The genes are TRBV6-5 and TRBJ1-5, with D hard to call. Germline values: CDR1 MNHEY, CDR2 SVGAGI. Trimming pared 6 bases from V and 2 bases from J, leaving 8 bases between. This CDR3 is 13 amino acids long. The CDR3 DNA reads as TGTGCCAGCAGCCCCCCGGGCAATCAGCCCCAGCATTTT. Amino acid sequence: CASSPPGNQPQHF.

This chain joins TRBV28 and TRBJ1-2, with D possibly matching TRBD1 (6 bases). Trimming shortened V by 4 bases and J by 0 bases, and 12 bases separated the two germline ends. The CDR3 consists of 15 residues. CDR1 and CDR2 (germline): MDHEN, SYDVKM. CDR3 region: CASSSETGSNYGYTF. The DNA for the CDR3 is TGTGCCAGCAGTTCGGAGACAGGTTCTAACTATGGCTACACCTTC.

The chain links TRBV6-5 to TRBJ1-1; 8 positions match TRBD1. Germline V lookup: CDR1 MNHEY, CDR2 SVGAGI. Trimming cost V 5 bases and J 10 bases; bases outside gene matches: 3. This CDR3 is 11 amino acids long. The CDR3 protein is CASSATGGAFF. CDR3 DNA sequence: TGTGCCAGCAGTGCTACAGGGGGAGCTTTCTTT.

This chain joins TRBV28 and TRBJ2-5, with TRBD1 as a possible D gene (6 bases). V gave up 5 bases and J gave up 2 bases, with 6 bases separating them. CDR1 and CDR2 from the germline V gene are MDHEN and SYDVKM. This CDR3 spans 12 amino acids. The CDR3 loop is CASSGQQETQYF. The CDR3 nucleotides read TGTGCCAGCAGTGGACAGCAAGAGACCCAGTACTTC.

The V gene is TRBV6-6, the J gene TRBJ2-3; the D is unclear. The germline V and J ends were trimmed by 4 bases and 0 bases, with 14 bases remaining between them. Germline CDR1 and CDR2: MNHNY and SVGAGI (reference sequence). The CDR3 is 16 amino acids. For the CDR3, the DNA is TGTGCCAGCAGTTTACAGATAACCCTTAGCACAGATACGCAGTATTTT. Protein sequence: CASSLQITLSTDTQYF.

The chain combines TRBV19 with TRBJ2-1; D may be TRBD2 (6 bases). In germline, CDR1 is LNHDA, CDR2 SQIVND (reference sequence). The V gene lost 8 bases and the J gene lost 0 bases, with 8 bases spanning the gap. The length of the CDR3 is 13 residues. The CDR3: CASSTSSYNEQFF. CDR3 nucleotide sequence: TGTGCCAGTTCGACTAGCTCCTACAATGAGCAGTTCTTC.

The genes are TRBV7-3 and TRBJ2-3, with TRBD1 matching 7 bases. The CDR3 has 17 amino acids. Germline V gene data show CDR1 as SGHTA and CDR2 as FQGTGA. J gave up 0 bases and V 5 bases, and 11 bases lay outside the gene matches. CDR3 nucleotide sequence: TGTGCCAGCAGCCCAGGGGGACCCTACCCAAGCACAGATACGCAGTATTTT. Amino acid sequence: CASSPGGPYPSTDTQYF.

The rearrangement joins TRBV30 to TRBJ1-4, with D possibly TRBD1 on 6 matching bases. The germline CDR1 and CDR2 sequences are GTSNPN and SVGIG (reference sequence). Trimming pared 2 bases from V and 5 bases from J, leaving 18 bases between. CDR3 size: 16 residues. DNA for the CDR3: TGTGCCTGGAGTAGGGACTCTGCGGGGGCAAATGAAAAACTGTTTTTT. This translates into CAWSRDSAGANEKLFF. Full variable domain (outside the CDR3, taken from reference TRBV30 and TRBJ1-4): SQTIHQWPATLVQPVGSPLSLECTVEGTSNPNLYWYRQAAGRGLQLLFYSVGIGQISSEVPQNLSASRPQDRQFILSSKKLLLSDSGFYLCAWSRDSAGANEKLFFGSGTQLSVL.

This chain joins TRBV28 and TRBJ2-5; TRBD1 matches 10 bases. Trimming removed 5 bases from V and 3 bases from J; junction bases left unmatched: 9. The CDR3 spans 16 residues. CDR1 and CDR2 (germline): MDHEN, SYDVKM. CDR3 residues: CASSVYTGTGEETQYF. CDR3 nucleotide sequence: TGTGCCAGCAGTGTATATACCGGGACAGGGGAAGAGACCCAGTACTTC.

V and J are TRBV18 and TRBJ2-3, with TRBD2 matching 7 bases. Per germline, CDR1 KGHSH and CDR2 LQKENI. The CDR3 covers 21 residues. J was trimmed by 1 base and V by 3 bases; bases with no gene match: 22. CDR3 residues: CASSPMVASGRIASGTDTQYF. Here the CDR3 DNA reads TGTGCCAGCTCACCGATGGTGGCTAGCGGAAGGATCGCTTCTGGCACAGATACGCAGTATTTT.

The chain uses TRBV27 and TRBJ2-7; 8 nucleotides align to TRBD2. The CDR3 has 15 amino acids. The V gene's germline CDR1 is MNHEY and CDR2 SMNVEV (reference sequence). The V segment lost 0 bases and the J segment 2 bases; nucleotides outside the gene matches: 3. CDR3 in DNA: TGTGCCAGCAGTTTATCTAGCGGGGTCCCCTACGAGCAGTACGTC. This gives the protein CASSLSSGVPYEQYV.

The genes are TRBV6-4 and TRBJ1-6; no clear D. Trimming shortened V by 0 bases and J by 11 bases, and 8 bases separated the two germline ends. The CDR3 spans 13 residues. The germline gives CDR1 MRHNA, CDR2 SNTAGT. CDR3: CASSDSFSAPLHF. In nucleotides, the CDR3 is TGTGCCAGCAGTGACTCGTTTAGCGCACCCCTCCACTTT.